This passage covers 22 T cell receptor beta chains from one sample sequenced in a study of T cells in Graves' hyperthyroidism and ophthalmopathy. TCR beta CDR3 region amplification was performed from RNA transcripts. HTBI primers were employed in a first-round RT-PCR of the TCR CDR3. Each CDR3 protein gets one entry after TCRdb re-called the multiplex PCR reads with MiXCR. Of more than 500,000 distinct CDR3 sequences in the sample, 46% were seen once. Material: peripheral blood or thyroid tissue (not recorded which). These receptors came from an adult woman with Graves' disease, either hyperthyroidism or ophthalmopathy (not recorded which).

This clonotype showed up just a few times. The chain links TRBV7-2 to TRBJ2-7; TRBD1 or TRBD2 may be the D gene (5 bases each). Germline V gene lookup returns CDR1 SGHTA and CDR2 FQGNSA. This CDR3 spans 14 amino acids. V was pared by 5 bases and J by 5 bases, with 16 bases between. CDR3 nucleotides: TGTGCCAGCAGCCGAGGGTTGGGGGAAAACGAGCAGTACTTC. It codes for CASSRGLGENEQYF.

The V call is TRBV29-1, the J call TRBJ1-2; 9 bases align to TRBD1. This CDR3 is 14 amino acids long. The ends lost 6 bases at V and 2 bases at J; junction bases unmatched: 7. CDR1 and CDR2 from the germline V gene are SQVTM and ANQGSEA. The CDR3 DNA sequence: TGCAGCGTGGGGACAGGGACGGGAAACTATGGCTACACCTTC. Protein: CSVGTGTGNYGYTF.

The chain couples TRBV25-1 to TRBJ1-2; 10 bases align to TRBD1. Germline lookup yields CDR1 MGHDK and CDR2 SYGVNS. This CDR3 has 14 amino acids. J was trimmed by 2 bases and V by 4 bases; bases with no gene match: 1. The CDR3 nucleotides read TGTGCCAGCAGTGCGGGACAGGGGAACTATGGCTACACCTTC. Translation gives CASSAGQGNYGYTF.

Comments on this clonotype: A read error may be the cause here, since a much bigger clone is one base away. The chain carries TRBV6-1 and TRBJ1-1; D is unclear. Germline CDR1 reads MNHNS; CDR2 reads SASEGT. The CDR3 runs to 13 residues. V was shortened by 11 bases and J by 1 base, with 14 bases between the two germline ends. CDR3 nucleotides: TGTGCCGGCCGACGGCAAAGGAACACTGAAGCTTTCTTT. The encoded protein is CAGRRQRNTEAFF.

This chain links TRBV20-1 with TRBJ1-2, with 7 nucleotides matching TRBD1. Germline CDR1 reads DFQATT; CDR2 reads SNEGSKA (reference sequence). V lost 0 bases to trimming and J lost 2 bases; unmatched junction nucleotides: 9. This CDR3 is built from 16 residues. The CDR3 here is CSARDYRGHSNYGYTF. As DNA, the CDR3 is TGCAGTGCTAGAGATTACAGGGGTCATTCCAACTATGGCTACACCTTC.

This rearrangement joins TRBV5-6 to TRBJ1-2; 8 positions agree with TRBD1. This CDR3 contains 15 residues. V dropped 1 base and J dropped 3; count of bases not matched to a gene: 5. Germline-derived CDR1 and CDR2 are SGHDT and YYEEEE. CDR3 loop: CASSLPGTGYYGYTF. CDR3 coding DNA: TGTGCCAGCAGCTTGCCCGGGACAGGTTACTATGGCTACACCTTC.

This clonotype appeared many times. V usage is TRBV6-5 and J usage is TRBJ1-1; a possible D gene is TRBD1 (6 bases). The CDR3 is 15 amino acids. Trimming took 2 bases from V and 1 from J, leaving 11 bases between them. CDR1 and CDR2 from the germline V gene are MNHEY and SVGAGI. The chain's CDR3 is CASSYPGTQNTEAFF. Here the CDR3 DNA reads TGTGCCAGCAGTTACCCCGGGACACAGAACACTGAAGCTTTCTTT.

The rearrangement joins TRBV29-1 to TRBJ1-2; D call uncertain. In germline, CDR1 is SQVTM, CDR2 ANQGSEA. V lost 0 bases and J 5 bases, leaving 13 bases between the germline ends. The length of the CDR3 is 14 residues. For the CDR3, the DNA is TGCAGCGTTGAAGAAGTGGGTCTAGGGTATGGCTACACCTTC. It is translated as CSVEEVGLGYGYTF.

Many counts were recorded for this clonotype. The chain uses TRBV5-1 and TRBJ2-5, with TRBD2 as a possible D gene (7 bases). This CDR3 contains 15 residues. Trimming stripped 3 bases from V and 4 bases from J, with 16 bases between. CDR1 is SGHRS, CDR2 YFSETQ, per germline. CDR3 sequence: CASSSPVGGGETQYF. The CDR3 DNA sequence: TGCGCCAGCAGCTCCCCCGTAGGGGGGGGAGAGACCCAGTACTTC. The full variable domain, its missing parts supplied by reference TRBV5-1 and TRBJ2-5, is KAGVTQTPRYLIKTRGQQVTLSCSPISGHRSVSWYQQTPGQGLQFLFEYFSETQRNKGNFPGRFSGRQFSNSRSEMNVSTLELGDSALYLCASSSPVGGGETQYFGPGTRLLVL.

The chain joins TRBV7-9 to TRBJ1-4, with D possibly TRBD1 on 6 matching bases. Germline CDR1 SEHNR, CDR2 FQNEAQ (reference sequence). CDR3 length: 15 amino acids. V lost 4 bases and J lost 5, with 14 bases in between. In DNA, the CDR3 is TGTGCCAGCAGCTCCCGAGAGGGGGTGAATGAAAAACTGTTTTTT. This sequence encodes CASSSREGVNEKLFF.

The chain links TRBV5-1 to TRBJ2-5; the match to TRBD2 covers 7 bases. CDR3 length: 14 residues. J gave up 5 bases and V 2 bases, and 6 bases lay outside the gene matches. Germline lookup yields CDR1 SGHRS and CDR2 YFSETQ. CDR3 nucleotides: TGCGCCAGCAGCTTTATAGGACTAGGCGAGACCCAGTACTTC. This codes for CASSFIGLGETQYF.

V and J are TRBV7-9 and TRBJ2-5, with 10 bases lining up with TRBD2. The CDR3 consists of 18 residues. Germline V CDR1 and CDR2: SEHNR, FQNEAQ (reference sequence). V gave up 5 bases and J gave up 4 bases; unmatched junction bases: 16. The CDR3 spells CASSPKRGGGLGRETQYF. The CDR3 nucleotides are TGTGCCAGCAGCCCAAAGCGGGGGGGGGGTCTCGGTCGAGAGACCCAGTACTTC.

This clonotype has at least ten counts. The V and J genes are TRBV29-1 and TRBJ1-1; 7 bases match TRBD1. Per germline, CDR1 SQVTM and CDR2 ANQGSEA. The CDR3 length is 12 residues. CDR3 amino acids: CGTGTENTEAFF. The CDR3 nucleotides read TGCGGTACCGGGACAGAGAACACTGAAGCTTTCTTT.

This clonotype occurred many times. The chain joins TRBV29-1 to TRBJ1-3, with D hard to call. This CDR3 is built from 11 residues. Trimming removed 6 bases at V and 1 base at J, with 4 bases between. The V gene's germline CDR1 is SQVTM and CDR2 ANQGSEA. The CDR3 here is CSVWSGNTIYF. CDR3 DNA: TGCAGCGTCTGGTCTGGAAACACCATATATTTT.

Many counts were recorded for this clonotype. The V gene is TRBV7-8, the J gene TRBJ2-7; 7 nucleotides agree with TRBD1. The junction had 4 bases not matched to a gene; V was cut back by 0 bases and J by 2 bases. Germline V CDR1 and CDR2: SGHVS, FQNEAQ. The CDR3 sequence is 15 residues long. CDR3 sequence (DNA): TGTGCCAGCAGCTTAGCGCTAGGGGGCGCCTACGAGCAGTACTTC. It codes for CASSLALGGAYEQYF. Together with reference TRBV7-8 and TRBJ2-7, the CDR3 gives the full variable domain: GAGVSQSPRYKVAKRGQDVALRCDPISGHVSLFWYQQALGQGPEFLTYFQNEAQLDKSGLPSDRFFAERPEGSVSTLKIQRTQQEDSAVYLCASSLALGGAYEQYFGPGTRLTVT.

This clonotype was detected ten times or more. The chain has TRBV12-3 or TRBV12-4 and TRBJ1-1; 7 nucleotides agree with TRBD1. This CDR3 has 14 amino acids. The ends lost 4 bases at V and 6 bases at J; junction bases unmatched: 8. CDR3 residues: CASSSTGPVPEAFF. As DNA, the CDR3 is TGTGCCAGCAGTTCGACAGGGCCCGTCCCTGAAGCTTTCTTT.

The genes are TRBV7-2 and TRBJ2-1, with 8 bases fitting TRBD1. Germline V gives CDR1 SGHTA, CDR2 FQGNSA. The CDR3 is 15 amino acids. The V segment lost 6 bases and the J segment 1 base; nucleotides outside the gene matches: 5. CDR3 loop: CASRQDRASYNEQFF. The CDR3 DNA follows: TGTGCCAGCAGGCAGGACAGGGCTTCCTACAATGAGCAGTTCTTC.

This clonotype was recorded a few times. V is TRBV29-1 and J is TRBJ1-2, with D perhaps matching TRBD1 (6 bases). The CDR3 runs to 13 residues. CDR1 is SQVTM and CDR2 is ANQGSEA in the germline V gene. V shed 2 bases and J shed 4 bases, with 11 bases lying between them. The CDR3 reads CSVEHRDGYGYTF. DNA of the CDR3: TGCAGCGTTGAACACAGGGATGGCTATGGCTACACCTTC.

To note about this clonotype: The DNA is omitted, as the CDR3 cannot be located on it reliably, and the CDR3 follows TCRdb's listing. This sequence joins TRBV25-1 and TRBJ1-5; the table's D call TRBD1 went unverified against the DNA. The CDR3 length is 19 residues, termini included. Germline V CDR1 and CDR2: MGHDK, SYGVNS. The CDR3 sequence is CACSARAGTGGLGNQPQHF.

This clonotype turned up a few times. The rearrangement joins TRBV12-3 or TRBV12-4 to TRBJ2-5, with 8 nucleotides matching TRBD1. The J segment lost 5 bases and the V segment lost 5 bases, leaving 10 bases of the junction unmatched. The CDR3 extends over 15 amino acids. The CDR3, as DNA: TGTGCCAGCAGTCTTGGACAGGGAAGGGCGGAGACCCAGTACTTC. Translation: CASSLGQGRAETQYF.

There are a few counts of this clonotype. The chain couples TRBV7-4 to TRBJ1-1; D gene uncertain. This CDR3 comprises 15 residues. The germline V gene has CDR1 SGHVT and CDR2 SQSDAQ. The V gene lost 1 base and the J gene lost 6 bases, with 15 bases spanning the gap. CDR3: CASSLVPMGSPEAFF. DNA of the CDR3: TGTGCCAGCAGCTTAGTGCCGATGGGCAGCCCTGAAGCTTTCTTT.

The chain recombines TRBV7-3 with TRBJ2-1; possibly TRBD1 or TRBD2 for D (5 bases each). Germline CDR1 is SGHTA and CDR2 is FQGTGA. With 3 bases removed from V and 8 bases from J, the gap between germline ends came to 11 bases. CDR3 length: 13 residues. The CDR3 reads CASSFEGSYEQFF. CDR3 in DNA: TGTGCCAGCAGCTTCGAGGGGTCGTATGAGCAGTTCTTC.